The clone carrying this T cell receptor (beta chain) was detected many times. The target antigen is unknown. V lost 11 bases, J lost 0 bases, and 8 bases lay in between. The CDR3 consists of 13 residues. Germline CDR1 is MNHNS and CDR2 is SASEGT. This entry is derived from a study of T cells in Graves' hyperthyroidism and ophthalmopathy. RNA transcripts served as the template for amplifying TCR beta CDR3 regions. During a first-round RT-PCR of the TCR CDR3, the HTBI primer set was used. MiXCR was run by TCRdb on the multiplex PCR reads, yielding one entry per CDR3 protein. This table holds roughly 500,000 distinct CDR3 sequences, roughly 50% found once. Study-level points and caveats: Ophthalmopathy was distinguished from stable hyperthyroidism by 13 V-J signatures.

The chain uses TRBV6-1 and TRBJ2-6; D may be TRBD1 (5 bases). Sequencing used peripheral blood or thyroid tissue (not recorded which). The sequence derives from an adult woman with Graves' disease, either hyperthyroidism or ophthalmopathy (not recorded which). CDR3 coding DNA: TGTGCCCACAGGTTCTCTGGGGCCAACGTCCTGACTTTC. Its translation is CAHRFSGANVLTF.